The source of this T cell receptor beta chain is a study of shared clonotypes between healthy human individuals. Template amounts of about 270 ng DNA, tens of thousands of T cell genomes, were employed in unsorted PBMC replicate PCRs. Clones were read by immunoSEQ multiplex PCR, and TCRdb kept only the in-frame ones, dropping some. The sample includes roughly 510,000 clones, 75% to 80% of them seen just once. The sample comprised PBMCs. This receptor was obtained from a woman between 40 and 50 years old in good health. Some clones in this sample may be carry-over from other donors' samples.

CDR3 DNA sequence: TGTGCCAGCATGAACGACTCCTACAATGAGCAGTTCTTC. Protein: CASMNDSYNEQFF. The rearrangement uses TRBV14 and TRBJ2-1, with unresolved D. Trimming took off 7 bases at V and 0 bases at J, with 7 bases between the two ends. This CDR3 has 13 residues. Germline-derived CDR1 and CDR2 are SGHDN and FVKESK.